This TCR beta chain came from a study of cytomegalovirus exposure and HLA in healthy donors. For the study at large: There were under 130 million unique TCR beta sequences, drawn from about 179 million T cells, in an earlier analysis.

Study-wide results and limits: In a later analysis, V- and J-gene trimming of beta chains associated with a DCLRE1C missense variant, replicated independently.

With 5 bases clipped from V and 8 bases from J, the junction kept 9 bases outside the gene matches. CDR1 and CDR2 (germline): SEHNR, FQNEAQ (reference sequence). This CDR3 is built from 14 residues. In nominal health when sampled, donors likely had unrecorded immune exposures nonetheless. Concerning this clone itself: The target antigen is unknown.

PCR amplification relied on 60 Vbeta primers (plus 13 Jbeta primers). Per the authors' pipeline: Around 10 million of the roughly 77 million unique TCR beta chains counted in a later analysis were shared. Some clones are missing from TCRdb's copy, which holds only in-frame ones; the method was immunoSEQ multiplex PCR. Clonal size and the V and J genes are those of that table, whereas D and trimming came from the DNA. The sample includes around 86,000 clones, 77% of them seen just once. The chain employs TRBV7-9 and TRBJ2-1, with 7 positions matching TRBD2. The sequence derives from a man aged 45-60 years in good health and CMV-seropositive. Sequencing was carried out using PBMCs. The chain's CDR3 is CASSGTGGNYEQFF. DNA for the CDR3: TGTGCCAGCAGCGGCACCGGGGGGAACTATGAGCAGTTCTTC.